Each of the 8 T cell receptor beta chains below was sequenced from the same sample in a study of shared clonotypes between healthy human individuals (dated by TCRdb to about 2020). For the CD8 naive samples, CD45RO-negative cells were positively selected for CCR7, yielding a CD45RA+CCR7+ population from which TemRA cells were excluded. Library preparation was by the immunoSEQ multiplex PCR assay. TCRdb's version of the immuneACCESS table is confined to in-frame rearrangements and falls short of the full clone set. An unresolved V gene accounts for under half of the shortfall where checked; the remainder is of unknown origin. The sample table contains around 2,000,000 clones; only one count was recorded for roughly 91% of them. The ten largest clones take up roughly 1.7% of the sample. Sequencing used naive CD8+ T cells from PBMCs. The cell subset or site label, as the study defines it: CD45RA+CCR7+. These receptors were obtained from a man aged 18 to 29 in good health. Some clones in this sample may be carry-over from other donors' samples.

This sequence joins TRBV9 and TRBJ1-1; D not certain. Trimming cost V 4 bases and J 4 bases, with 17 bases left between them. CDR1 and CDR2 from the germline V gene are SGDLS and YYNGEE. The CDR3 totals 15 residues. The CDR3 here is CASSPGRTLGTEAFF. The CDR3 bases are TGTGCCAGCAGCCCCGGACGGACTTTGGGCACTGAAGCTTTCTTT.

This rearrangement joins TRBV7-3 to TRBJ2-1; 9 nucleotides agree with TRBD2. The junction had 8 bases not matched to a gene; V was cut back by 4 bases and J by 4 bases. This CDR3 has 16 residues. CDR1 SGHTA and CDR2 FQGTGA come from the germline V gene. This chain's CDR3 is CASSSRRTSEYNEQFF. In nucleotides, the CDR3 is TGTGCCAGCAGCTCCCGACGGACTAGCGAGTACAATGAGCAGTTCTTC. Full variable domain (rest looked up from reference TRBV7-3 and TRBJ2-1): GAGVSQTPSNKVTEKGKYVELRCDPISGHTALYWYRQSLGQGPEFLIYFQGTGAADDSGLPNDRFFAVRPEGSVSTLKIQRTERGDSAVYLCASSSRRTSEYNEQFFGPGTRLTVL.

This clone has a single count. The V call is TRBV15, the J call TRBJ2-1, with D possibly called TRBD1 or TRBD2 (5 bases each). V was shortened by 4 bases and J by 7 bases, with 14 bases between the two germline ends. Germline V gene lookup returns CDR1 LNHNV and CDR2 YYDKDF (reference sequence). This CDR3 has 14 amino acids. The CDR3 nucleotides read TGTGCCACCAGCAACCGGGACGGGAAAAATGAGCAGTTCTTC. Translating gives CATSNRDGKNEQFF.

The chain carries TRBV5-4 and TRBJ1-4, with D perhaps matching TRBD1 (5 bases). Trimming shortened V by 4 bases and J by 7 bases, and 17 bases separated the two germline ends. The CDR3 contains 15 residues. Germline values: CDR1 SGHNT, CDR2 YYREEE (reference sequence). CDR3 coding DNA: TGTGCCAGCAGCCCGTCAGAGGGGAGCGGTGAAAAACTGTTTTTT. Amino acid sequence: CASSPSEGSGEKLFF.

V usage is TRBV28 and J usage is TRBJ2-2; a possible D gene is TRBD2 (6 bases). CDR1 is MDHEN and CDR2 is SYDVKM in the germline V gene. The CDR3 totals 16 residues. V lost 3 bases and J 0 bases, leaving 11 bases between the germline ends. The CDR3 here is CASSLGLLTNTGELFF. The CDR3 DNA is TGTGCCAGCAGTTTGGGACTTCTAACGAACACCGGGGAGCTGTTTTTT.

This CDR3 reads CASTPYMSSKVADTQYF. CDR3 DNA: TGTGCCAGCACCCCTTATATGTCCTCCAAGGTTGCAGATACGCAGTATTTT. V is TRBV7-6 and J is TRBJ2-3; D is undetermined. CDR1 SGHVS and CDR2 FNYEAQ come from the germline V gene. V lost 7 bases to trimming and J lost 4 bases, with 24 bases between them. The CDR3 runs to 17 residues.

CDR3 residues: CASSYSLPPGGEAFF. CDR3 bases: TGTGCCAGCAGTTACTCCCTCCCCCCCGGGGGTGAAGCTTTCTTT. V and J are TRBV6-6 and TRBJ1-1, with TRBD1 as a possible D gene (5 bases). Germline lookup yields CDR1 MNHNY and CDR2 SVGAGI (reference sequence). The CDR3 length is 15 residues. V was cut by 0 bases and J by 7 bases, with 15 bases left in between.

The chain employs TRBV28 and TRBJ2-5, with D maybe TRBD1 (5 bases). The V end lost 6 bases, the J end lost 0 bases, and 11 bases lay between the germline ends. Germline assignment: CDR1 MDHEN and CDR2 SYDVKM. The CDR3 totals 14 residues. The CDR3 is CASSGDSNQETQYF. CDR3 bases: TGTGCCAGCAGCGGAGACAGCAACCAAGAGACCCAGTACTTC.